Sequencing of this TCR beta chain was carried out in a study of T cell changes during pregnancy in multiple sclerosis. Sequencing was performed with immunoSEQ multiplex PCR; in TCRdb, only in-frame clones are kept and a portion is missing. The sample gives more than 25,000 clones, about 91% of which show up once; roughly 5.2% is in the top ten. Germline assignment: CDR1 SQVTM and CDR2 ANQGSEA. CDR3 length: 15 amino acids. The germline V and J ends were trimmed by 7 bases and 0 bases, with 18 bases remaining between them. This clone was recorded once. This chain links TRBV29-1 with TRBJ1-1, with a weak D call TRBD1 (5 bases). The clonotype originates from a female donor in good health, enrolled as a control in a pregnancy study. The sequencing here drew on peripheral blood, taken in the first trimester of pregnancy. CDR3 bases: TGCAGCGCGGGGGACCCGGGGCGCATGAACACTGAAGCTTTCTTT. Residues: CSAGDPGRMNTEAFF.